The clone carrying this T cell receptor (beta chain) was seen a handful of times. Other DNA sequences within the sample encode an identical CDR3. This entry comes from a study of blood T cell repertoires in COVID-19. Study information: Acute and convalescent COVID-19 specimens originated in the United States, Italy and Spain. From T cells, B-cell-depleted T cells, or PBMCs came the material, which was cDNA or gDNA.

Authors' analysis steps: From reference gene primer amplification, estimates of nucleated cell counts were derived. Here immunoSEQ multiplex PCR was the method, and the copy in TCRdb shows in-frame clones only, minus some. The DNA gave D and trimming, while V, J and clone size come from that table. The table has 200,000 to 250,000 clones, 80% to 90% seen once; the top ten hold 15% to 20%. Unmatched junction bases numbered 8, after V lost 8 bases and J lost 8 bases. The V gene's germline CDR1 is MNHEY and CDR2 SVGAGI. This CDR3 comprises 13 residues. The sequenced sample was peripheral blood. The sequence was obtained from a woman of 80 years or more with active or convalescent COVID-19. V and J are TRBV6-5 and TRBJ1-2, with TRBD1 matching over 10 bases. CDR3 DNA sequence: TGTGCCAGCTCGCAGGGACAGGGGTTGGGCTACACCTTC. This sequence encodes CASSQGQGLGYTF.